The 9 T cell receptor beta chains given below trace back to one sample, sequenced in a study of T cells in pancreatic ductal adenocarcinoma. Surgery without prior neoadjuvant therapy was the treatment of the selected pancreatic ductal adenocarcinoma patients. Data came from immunoSEQ multiplex PCR; TCRdb stores just in-frame clones and leaves some out. This repertoire shows over 100,000 clones, 90% to 95% found once; its top ten account for around 3.2%. Sequencing was done on a sample of PBMCs. These receptors all stem from a human donor with pancreatic ductal adenocarcinoma.

The J gene is TRBJ1-6, the V gene TRBV28, with 10 nucleotides matching TRBD1. CDR3 length equals 15 residues. Trimming removed 3 bases from V and 7 bases from J; junction bases left unmatched: 3. CDR1 and CDR2 from the germline V gene are MDHEN and SYDVKM. The CDR3 spells CASSLGDRGNSPLHF. For the CDR3, the DNA is TGTGCCAGCAGTTTGGGGGACAGGGGAAATTCACCCCTCCACTTT.

The chain has TRBV28 and TRBJ1-3; a weak D match, TRBD1 (6 bases). V was trimmed by 10 bases and J by 13 bases, leaving 14 bases between them. The germline gives CDR1 MDHEN, CDR2 SYDVKM. CDR3 length: 10 residues. The CDR3 is CATRGGEIYF. In DNA, the CDR3 is TGTGCCACCAGGGGTGGGGAGATATATTTT.

The chain recombines TRBV4-2 with TRBJ2-5; D might be TRBD2 (6 bases). Germline CDR1 and CDR2: LGHNA and YNFKEQ. This CDR3 has 14 amino acids. The V end lost 4 bases, the J end lost 5 bases, and 14 bases lay between the germline ends. The CDR3 spells CASSLQSSDETQYF. CDR3 in DNA: TGTGCCAGCAGCCTCCAATCTAGCGATGAGACCCAGTACTTC.

V gene TRBV27 combines with J gene TRBJ1-4; TRBD1 matches 8 bases. Germline loops: CDR1 MNHEY, CDR2 SMNVEV (reference sequence). After removal of 6 bases from V and 4 bases from J, the junction contained 7 bases not matched to a gene. CDR3 length: 15 amino acids. CDR3 sequence (DNA): TGTGCCAGCAGCCATGACAGGGGCTATAATGAAAAACTGTTTTTT. This translates into CASSHDRGYNEKLFF.

This chain uses TRBV7-9 with TRBJ2-7; a possible D gene is TRBD1 (5 bases). Per the germline V gene, CDR1 is SEHNR and CDR2 is FQNEAQ (reference sequence). This CDR3 has 14 residues. The V gene lost 2 bases and the J gene lost 6 bases, with 14 bases spanning the gap. CDR3 residues: CASSLLTDSVEQYF. CDR3 nucleotide sequence: TGTGCCAGCAGCTTACTGACAGACTCAGTCGAGCAGTACTTC.

The chain couples TRBV9 to TRBJ2-5; 7 bases map to TRBD2. CDR1 and CDR2 from the germline V gene are SGDLS and YYNGEE. V lost 3 bases, J lost 6 bases, and 2 bases stayed unmatched. The CDR3 has 12 residues. CDR3 nucleotide sequence: TGTGCCAGCAGCGGGGGGGGAAAGACCCAGTACTTC. Its translation is CASSGGGKTQYF.

This rearrangement joins TRBV6-6 to TRBJ2-7; TRBD1 matches at 7 bases. CDR1 and CDR2 from the germline V gene are MNHNY and SVGAGI (reference sequence). Trimming removed 7 bases from V and 2 bases from J; junction bases left unmatched: 5. There are 13 residues in the CDR3. In DNA form, the CDR3 reads TGTGCCAGCACCCCGGGACAGACCTACGAGCAGTACTTC. Translating gives CASTPGQTYEQYF.

The CDR3 bases are TGTGCCAGCAGTTTTCCCCAGCTAGCGGGGGCCCCAGATACGCAGTATTTT. This gives the protein CASSFPQLAGAPDTQYF. The chain employs TRBV28 and TRBJ2-3; 10 bases are shared with TRBD2. Germline CDR1 and CDR2: MDHEN and SYDVKM. There are 17 residues in the CDR3. V was pared by 3 bases and J by 4 bases, with 10 bases of the junction left unmatched.

This chain uses TRBV4-1 with TRBJ1-1; D remains ambiguous. The CDR3 spans 13 residues. Germline-derived CDR1 and CDR2 are MGHRA and YSYEKL. The V gene lost 1 base and the J gene lost 3 bases, with 6 bases spanning the gap. CDR3 nucleotides: TGCGCCAGCAGCCAAGCCCTGTACACTGAAGCTTTCTTT. Residues: CASSQALYTEAFF.